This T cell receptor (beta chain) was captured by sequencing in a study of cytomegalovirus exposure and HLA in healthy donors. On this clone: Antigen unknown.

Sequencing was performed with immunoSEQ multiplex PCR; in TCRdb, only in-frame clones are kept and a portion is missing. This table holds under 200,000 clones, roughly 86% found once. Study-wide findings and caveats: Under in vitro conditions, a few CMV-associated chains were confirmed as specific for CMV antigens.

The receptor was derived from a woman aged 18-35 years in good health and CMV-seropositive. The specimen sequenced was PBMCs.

CDR3 coding DNA: TGTGCCAGCAGTCCGCCAGACAGAAACACTGAAGCTTTCTTT. Translated, it gives CASSPPDRNTEAFF. The rearrangement joins TRBV28 to TRBJ1-1; TRBD1 is a possible D gene (5 bases). Germline CDR1 is MDHEN and CDR2 is SYDVKM. The V end lost 5 bases, the J end lost 2 bases, and 12 bases lay between the germline ends. The CDR3 is 14 amino acids.